This T cell receptor beta chain stems from a study of T cell repertoires in cytomegalovirus infection. Study context: The public TCR beta signatures pointed to both CMV infection and matching HLA type. Findings and caveats of the study: CMV carriers with the relevant HLA were identified by cumulative public TCR beta family frequency. In two of eight donors, the top clonotype was HLA-C-restricted CMV-specific.

A single record per CDR3 protein comes from TCRdb applying MiXCR to the reads. Here the sample spans hundreds of thousands of distinct CDR3 sequences, about 40% being singletons. The germline V and J ends were trimmed by 1 base and 6 bases, with 12 bases remaining between them. The CDR3 loop spans 14 amino acids. From germline, CDR1 is MDHEN and CDR2 SYDVKM. This clonotype was recorded at least ten times. Its antigen is unknown. Sequences were obtained from PBMCs. This clonotype was obtained from a human donor in good health (CMV status not recorded). Some clones in this sample may be carry-over from other donors' samples. V and J are TRBV28 and TRBJ1-1, with a possible D match to TRBD1 (5 bases). CDR3 sequence: CASSLSSGVAEAFF. The DNA for the CDR3 is TGTGCCAGCAGTTTATCTTCGGGGGTGGCTGAAGCTTTCTTT.